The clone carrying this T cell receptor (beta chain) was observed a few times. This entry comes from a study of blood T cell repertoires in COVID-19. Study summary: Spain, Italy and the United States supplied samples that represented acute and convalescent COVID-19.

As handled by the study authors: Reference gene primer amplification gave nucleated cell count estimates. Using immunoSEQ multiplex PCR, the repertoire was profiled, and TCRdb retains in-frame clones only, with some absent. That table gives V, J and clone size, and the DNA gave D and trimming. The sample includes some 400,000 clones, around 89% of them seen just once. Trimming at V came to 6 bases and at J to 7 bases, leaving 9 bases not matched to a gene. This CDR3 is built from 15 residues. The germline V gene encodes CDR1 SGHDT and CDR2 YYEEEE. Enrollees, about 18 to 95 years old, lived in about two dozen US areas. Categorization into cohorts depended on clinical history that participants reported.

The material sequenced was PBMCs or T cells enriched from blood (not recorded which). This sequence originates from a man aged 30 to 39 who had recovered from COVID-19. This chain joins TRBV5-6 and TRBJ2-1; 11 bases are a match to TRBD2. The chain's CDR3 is CASIRRASGRNEQFF. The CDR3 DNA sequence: TGTGCCAGCATCCGGCGGGCTAGCGGGAGGAATGAGCAGTTCTTC.